This T cell receptor (beta chain) was documented in a study of blood T cell repertoires in COVID-19 (dated by TCRdb to 2019 to 2021). About the study as a whole: The collaborator samples originated in the United States, Italy and Spain and spanned the acute and convalescent phases of COVID-19. The prospective study material was composed of cDNA or gDNA derived from T cells, B-cell-depleted T cells, or PBMCs. Deeply sampled blood TCRbeta repertoires from subjects exposed to, actively infected with, or recovered from COVID-19 were included in the dataset. The repertoires were released in a freely available public database intended as a resource for research on the immune response to SARS-CoV-2. The samples were drawn from the first 160 participants of the ongoing ImmuneRACE study and from more than 1,000 subjects provided by 6 global collaborators. Sample metadata almost always included a de-identified subject ID, COVID-19 status, age in years and sex. Where HLA class I and class II types were available, the types were taken from metadata supplied by the sample provider, not from assay-based typing. On the study overall, not on this receptor specifically: How much clinical and demographic metadata was included differed by source and by participant, and the metadata was provided uncurated.

Cut back by 1 base and 5 bases, the V and J ends lie 24 bases apart. CDR1 and CDR2 (SGHDT, YYEEEE) derive from the germline V gene. The CDR3, from cysteine to phenylalanine, totals 18 residues. The read is trimmed to its CDR3 DNA, 54 bases read in frame from base 1. The immunoSEQ Assay, a bias-controlled multiplex PCR, was used to amplify TCRbeta CDR3 regions from genomic DNA. The study's own analysis went as follows. The number of nucleated cells in each sample was estimated from the amplification of reference gene primers within the assay. To quantify the absolute abundance of each unique TCRbeta CDR3 rearrangement, sequence reads were collapsed and filtered. For each sample, productive Simpson clonality was calculated by taking the square root of Simpson's diversity index across productive rearrangements. TCRdb limited this immuneACCESS table to in-frame rearrangements with V and J called. A share of clones is missing; checked studies link under half to unresolved V genes, and the rest is unexplained. The D gene and trimming were derived from the DNA, and the V and J assignments and clone size from that table. The sample table holds over 400,000 clones, of which roughly nine tenths were seen once. Of the sample, less than 9% is held by the ten largest clones.

A few counts support this clone. Its cognate antigen has yet to be identified. No quality values exist for individual bases; no much larger clone is one base distant. One collaborating source in Seattle enrolled patients during active infection and followed them longitudinally through the course of disease. Each collaborating institution followed its own protocols to collect whole blood in K2EDTA tubes. Collaborator samples were shipped for TCRbeta analysis as frozen whole blood, isolated PBMCs, or DNA extracted from either sample type. This receptor was obtained from a woman in her forties or fifties with COVID-19, enrolled during active disease. Sequenced material: peripheral blood. The chain was built from TRBV5-6 and TRBJ2-5, and TRBD2 may be the D gene, going by 6 matching bases. The CDR3 protein sequence reads: CASSLFWSRDGRGETQYF. The DNA reads TGTGCCAGCAGCTTGTTCTGGTCGCGGGACGGCCGGGGGGAGACCCAGTACTTC.